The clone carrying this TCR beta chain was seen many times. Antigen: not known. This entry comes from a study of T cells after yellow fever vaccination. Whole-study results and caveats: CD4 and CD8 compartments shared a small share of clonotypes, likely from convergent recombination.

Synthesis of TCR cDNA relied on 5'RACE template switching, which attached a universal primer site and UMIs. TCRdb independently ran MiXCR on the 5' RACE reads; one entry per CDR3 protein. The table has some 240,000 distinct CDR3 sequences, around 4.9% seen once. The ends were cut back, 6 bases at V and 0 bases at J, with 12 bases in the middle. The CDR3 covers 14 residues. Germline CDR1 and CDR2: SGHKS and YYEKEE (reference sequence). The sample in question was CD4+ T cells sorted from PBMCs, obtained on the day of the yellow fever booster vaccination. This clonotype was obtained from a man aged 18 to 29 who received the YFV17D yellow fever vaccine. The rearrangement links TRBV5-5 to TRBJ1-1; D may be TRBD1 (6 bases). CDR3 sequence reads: CASNQGRLNTEAFF. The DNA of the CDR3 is TGTGCCAGCAATCAGGGGCGGCTGAACACTGAAGCTTTCTTT.